This entry lists 20 T cell receptor beta chains sequenced from one sample in a study of regulatory T cells in long-lasting Graves disease. Time point reported: persistent/refractory GD, antithyroid drugs over 5 years with positive TRAb. Construction of the TCR library relied on RNA isolated from PBMCs. Construction of TCR beta libraries relied on iRepertoire HTBI primers and on Arm-PCR targeting CDR3 regions. A single record per CDR3 protein comes from TCRdb applying MiXCR to the multiplex PCR reads. The data show about 420,000 distinct CDR3 sequences, about a quarter seen once. The sequencing here drew on peripheral blood mononuclear cells (PBMCs), taken when the disease was refractory, from a patient treated with antithyroid drugs. The source of these receptors is a female donor with Graves disease.

Regarding this clonotype: Being one base from a much bigger clone, this may be a read error. This chain uses TRBV7-2 with TRBJ2-7; 10 nucleotides agree with TRBD2. Germline loops: CDR1 SGHTA, CDR2 FQGNSA. The CDR3 spans 15 residues. J lost 9 bases, V lost 6 bases, and 14 bases had no gene match. In nucleotides, the CDR3 is TGTGCCAGCAGTTTATCGTCTAGCGGGAGTGGCGGGCAGTACTTC. The encoded protein is CASSLSSSGSGGQYF. Based on the CDR3 plus reference TRBV7-2 and TRBJ2-7, the full variable domain is GAGVSQSPSNKVTEKGKDVELRCDPISGHTALYWYRQSLGQGLEFLIYFQGNSAPDKSGLPSDRFSAERTGGSVSTLTIQRTQQEDSAVYLCASSLSSSGSGGQYFGPGTRLTVT.

In this sample, this clonotype turned up many times. This chain links TRBV2 with TRBJ2-2; either TRBD1 or TRBD2 may fit D (5 bases each). The CDR3 contains 15 residues. V was cut by 5 bases and J by 4 bases, with 14 bases left in between. Germline V lookup: CDR1 SNHLY, CDR2 FYNNEI. The CDR3 is CASSPWDPITGELFF. The CDR3 DNA reads TGTGCCAGCAGTCCATGGGACCCTATCACCGGGGAGCTGTTTTTT.

Many counts were recorded for this clonotype. This chain joins TRBV6-1 and TRBJ1-1; D not resolved. Germline V gene sequence: CDR1 MNHNS, CDR2 SASEGT. V was trimmed by 9 bases and J by 2 bases, leaving 7 bases between them. This CDR3 contains 11 residues. CDR3 in amino acids: CASGSNTEAFF. CDR3 DNA: TGTGCCAGTGGGAGCAACACTGAAGCTTTCTTT.

This clonotype is a singleton in its sample. The chain employs TRBV12-5 and TRBJ2-1, with TRBD1 as a possible D gene (5 bases). CDR3 length: 12 residues. Germline V gene lookup returns CDR1 LGHNT and CDR2 FRNRAP. Trimming stripped 4 bases from V and 9 bases from J, with 10 bases between. The CDR3 protein is CASGSQGGEQFF. CDR3 nucleotide sequence: TGTGCTAGTGGTTCGCAGGGTGGTGAGCAGTTCTTC. Drawing the rest from reference TRBV12-5 and TRBJ2-1, the complete variable domain is DARVTQTPRHKVTEMGQEVTMRCQPILGHNTVFWYRQTMMQGLELLAYFRNRAPLDDSGMPKDRFSAEMPDATLATLKIQPSEPRDSAVYFCASGSQGGEQFFGPGTRLTVL.

The CDR3 loop is CSLALGWEPEAFF. The CDR3 nucleotides read TGCAGTCTCGCGCTCGGCTGGGAGCCTGAAGCTTTCTTT. The chain employs TRBV20-1 and TRBJ1-1, with no clear D. CDR3 size: 13 residues. CDR1 is DFQATT, CDR2 SNEGSKA, per germline (reference sequence). V was clipped by 8 bases and J by 6 bases, with 19 bases between them.

The chain carries TRBV10-3 and TRBJ1-4, with 8 bases that match TRBD1. V lost 0 bases, J lost 7 bases, and 4 bases stayed unmatched. CDR1 ENHRY and CDR2 SYGVKD come from the germline V gene. This CDR3 comprises 15 residues. The CDR3 here is CAISESQGAGEKLFF. As DNA, the CDR3 is TGTGCCATCAGTGAGTCCCAGGGGGCAGGTGAAAAACTGTTTTTT.

This clonotype was seen ten or more times. The chain couples TRBV28 to TRBJ2-7; TRBD2 might be the D (6 bases). Germline assignment: CDR1 MDHEN and CDR2 SYDVKM. Trimming cost V 3 bases and J 9 bases, with 18 bases left between them. The CDR3 covers 14 residues. CDR3 bases: TGTGCCAGCAGTTTCTTTAGCGGCATTGAAGGGCAGTACTTC. As protein: CASSFFSGIEGQYF.

The sample holds many counts of this clonotype. The J gene is TRBJ2-7, the V gene TRBV9, with a weak D call TRBD1 (6 bases). Looked up from germline, CDR1 is SGDLS and CDR2 is YYNGEE. The V end lost 0 bases, the J end lost 5 bases, and 21 bases lay between the germline ends. This CDR3 has 17 residues. CDR3 nucleotide sequence: TGTGCCAGCAGCGTAGAGGGTAAGGGACATCGCCGGGACGAGCAGTACTTC. Translating it yields CASSVEGKGHRRDEQYF.

CDR3 nucleotides: TGTGCCAGCAGTTTGGGGACAGGGGGCAGGAACTATGGCTACACCTTC. Amino acids: CASSLGTGGRNYGYTF. The chain links TRBV28 to TRBJ1-2; 12 nucleotides line up with TRBD1. V was pared by 3 bases and J by 2 bases, with 4 bases of the junction left unmatched. The germline V gene has CDR1 MDHEN and CDR2 SYDVKM. CDR3 length equals 16 residues.

The chain employs TRBV20-1 and TRBJ2-7, with TRBD1 matching 10 bases. V lost 3 bases to trimming and J lost 7 bases; unmatched junction nucleotides: 6. The CDR3 length is 13 residues. The V gene's germline CDR1 is DFQATT and CDR2 SNEGSKA (reference sequence). CDR3 DNA sequence: TGCAGTGCTAGGAGACAGGGGGCGCGGGAGCAGTACTTC. Amino acid sequence: CSARRQGAREQYF.

This clonotype was counted a single time. The V and J genes are TRBV4-3 and TRBJ2-7, with a tentative D call TRBD1 (5 bases). The ends were cut back, 0 bases at V and 0 bases at J, with 12 bases in the middle. The CDR3 extends over 16 amino acids. Germline V CDR1 and CDR2: LGHNA, YSLEER. The CDR3 spells CASSQDFTGSSYEQYF. CDR3 DNA sequence: TGCGCCAGCAGCCAAGATTTCACAGGCAGCTCCTACGAGCAGTACTTC.

The J gene is TRBJ1-5, the V gene TRBV6-1; D remains unclear. This CDR3 spans 14 amino acids. Germline CDR1 reads MNHNS; CDR2 reads SASEGT. Trimming pared 0 bases from V and 9 bases from J, leaving 12 bases between. The CDR3 sequence is CASSEAAPYRPQHF. In DNA, the CDR3 is TGTGCCAGCAGTGAAGCGGCACCCTATCGGCCCCAGCATTTT.

This clonotype was detected a few times. The CDR3 region has the DNA TGTGCCAGCAGCCCCAACCGAGGGACTAGCGGCACCGGGGAGCTGTTTTTT. This encodes CASSPNRGTSGTGELFF. The rearrangement links TRBV11-1 to TRBJ2-2; TRBD2 matches 11 bases. V shed 5 bases, J shed 4 bases, and the junction held 9 bases outside the gene matches. This CDR3 region has 17 residues. The germline CDR1 and CDR2 sequences are SGHAT and FQDESV (reference sequence).

This clonotype was recorded at least ten times. The rearrangement links TRBV28 to TRBJ1-4; possible D gene TRBD1, 5 bases. This CDR3 is built from 13 residues. The V gene's germline CDR1 is MDHEN and CDR2 SYDVKM. Trimming removed 5 bases from V and 4 bases from J, with 8 bases in between. CDR3 DNA: TGTGCCAGCAGTGGGGGGATTAATGAAAAACTGTTTTTT. It encodes CASSGGINEKLFF.

The chain uses TRBV10-3 and TRBJ1-1; 8 bases fit TRBD1. The germline gives CDR1 ENHRY, CDR2 SYGVKD. The V and J ends lost 4 bases and 0 bases, in that order; junction bases with no gene match: 4. The CDR3 length is 15 residues. The CDR3 region has the DNA TGTGCCATCAGTGCTTCAGGGGGCCTGAACACTGAAGCTTTCTTT. The encoded protein is CAISASGGLNTEAFF.

Many counts were recorded for this clonotype. V usage is TRBV28 and J usage is TRBJ2-6; TRBD1 matches at 10 bases. Germline V gives CDR1 MDHEN, CDR2 SYDVKM. The junction had 2 bases not matched to a gene; V was cut back by 4 bases and J by 2 bases. This CDR3 contains 16 residues. CDR3 nucleotide sequence: TGTGCCAGCAGTTCCGGACAGGGGGCTGGGGCCAACGTCCTGACTTTC. This translates into CASSSGQGAGANVLTF.

This clonotype has ten or more counts. The chain is built from TRBV15 and TRBJ1-2; tentatively, D is TRBD1 (6 bases). The germline V gene has CDR1 LNHNV and CDR2 YYDKDF (reference sequence). This CDR3 has 16 amino acids. The V gene lost 1 base and the J gene lost 4 bases, with 16 bases spanning the gap. The CDR3 bases are TGTGCCACCAGCAGAGCCGGACCAACAGGGCGCTATGGCTACACCTTC. It codes for CATSRAGPTGRYGYTF.

This clonotype was seen many times. Its ends do not fully match the called genes, so a read error is possible. The chain joins TRBV7-8 to TRBJ2-2, with D perhaps TRBD1 (6 bases). The CDR3 covers 15 residues. CDR1 SGHVS and CDR2 FQNEAQ come from the germline V gene. CDR3 region: CASSLGTPNTGELFF. Written as DNA, the CDR3 is TGTGCCAGCAGTTTAGGGACACCGAACACCGGGGAGCTGTTTTTT.

V gene TRBV11-2 combines with J gene TRBJ2-3; 8 nucleotides align to TRBD1. This CDR3 contains 14 residues. Germline V gene lookup returns CDR1 SGHAT and CDR2 FQNNGV. Trimming removed 2 bases from V and 4 bases from J; junction bases left unmatched: 2. The CDR3 coding sequence is TGTGCCAGCAGCTTAACACAGGGGGCAGATACGCAGTATTTT. Its protein is CASSLTQGADTQYF.

This clonotype was picked up many times. The chain's CDR3 is CSARGGSNQPQHF. CDR3 in DNA: TGCAGTGCTAGGGGCGGTAGCAATCAGCCCCAGCATTTT. The chain employs TRBV20-1 and TRBJ1-5; D not resolved. The CDR3 is 13 amino acids. Germline-derived CDR1 and CDR2 are DFQATT and SNEGSKA (reference sequence). Trimming removed 3 bases from V and 0 bases from J, with 6 bases in between.